This T cell receptor beta chain is drawn from a study of vaccination effects on CD4 cells after COVID-19. The study, taken as a whole, reports: Convalescents' post-vaccine spike-reactive clones were mainly new, vaccine-induced.

Clones were read by immunoSEQ multiplex PCR, and TCRdb kept only the in-frame ones, dropping some. The table has tens of thousands of clones, about 72% seen once. Antigen-specific CD4+ T cells were first expanded with viral peptide pools by the ViraFEST assay and only then sequenced. It was after roughly 11 days of culture that CD4+ T cells were isolated. The person's infection with SARS-CoV-2, confirmed by PCR, took place between March and December 2020. Notes on this clone: The antigen is not known.

CDR1 SGHRS and CDR2 YFSETQ come from the germline V gene. The junction had 7 bases not matched to a gene; V was cut back by 5 bases and J by 1 base. The CDR3 length is 15 residues. Material: CD4+ T cells from PBMCs cultured with a peptide pool, obtained before COVID-19 vaccination. The clonotype originates from a human donor who had a prior SARS-CoV-2 infection. V is TRBV5-1 and J is TRBJ1-1; 8 nucleotides line up with TRBD1. The CDR3 DNA follows: TGCGCCAGCAGGCAGGGGGCGGTGGGGAACACTGAAGCTTTCTTT. It codes for CASRQGAVGNTEAFF.